The 13 T cell receptor beta chains listed next were all sequenced from one sample in a study of cytomegalovirus exposure and HLA in healthy donors. Use of 60 Vbeta and 13 Jbeta primers characterized the PCR. Data came from immunoSEQ multiplex PCR; TCRdb stores just in-frame clones and leaves some out. The table shows around 190,000 clones, with over 65% occurring only once. Sequencing was carried out using PBMCs. These receptors were taken from a woman in her 30s in good health and CMV-seronegative.

The chain couples TRBV7-6 to TRBJ2-7, with TRBD1 identical over 7 bases. The germline CDR1 and CDR2 sequences are SGHVS and FNYEAQ. Unmatched junction bases numbered 6, after V lost 4 bases and J lost 3 bases. This CDR3 spans 14 amino acids. The CDR3 DNA is TGTGCCAGCAGCTCTGGGACAGAAGACTACGAGCAGTACTTC. It encodes CASSSGTEDYEQYF.

The V call is TRBV5-6, the J call TRBJ1-2; D possibly corresponds to TRBD1 (5 bases). Trimming pared 0 bases from V and 2 bases from J, leaving 14 bases between. Germline values: CDR1 SGHDT, CDR2 YYEEEE. The CDR3 has 16 residues. CDR3: CASSLALAGPNYGYTF. The CDR3, as DNA: TGTGCCAGCAGCTTGGCCTTGGCGGGGCCCAACTATGGCTACACCTTC. Complete variable domain (other parts from reference TRBV5-6 and TRBJ1-2): DAGVTQSPTHLIKTRGQQVTLRCSPKSGHDTVSWYQQALGQGPQFIFQYYEEEERQRGNFPDRFSGHQFPNYSSELNVNALLLGDSALYLCASSLALAGPNYGYTFGSGTRLTVV.

The chain links TRBV9 to TRBJ2-1; perhaps TRBD2 as D (6 bases). Trimming removed 0 bases from V and 7 bases from J, with 11 bases in between. The CDR3 consists of 14 residues. The germline CDR1 and CDR2 sequences are SGDLS and YYNGEE. DNA of the CDR3: TGTGCCAGCAGCGTAGTAGCACTAGCAAATGAGCAGTTCTTC. As protein: CASSVVALANEQFF.

This clone was seen more than once but under ten times. The chain joins TRBV5-1 to TRBJ2-5; tentatively, D is TRBD1 (6 bases). This CDR3 is built from 15 residues. V gave up 0 bases and J gave up 5 bases, with 14 bases separating them. CDR1 and CDR2 (germline): SGHRS, YFSETQ. CDR3 sequence (DNA): TGCGCCAGCAGCTTGGGGCTGGGGGCCCATGAGACCCAGTACTTC. Protein product: CASSLGLGAHETQYF.

The J gene is TRBJ2-3, the V gene TRBV7-9; 8 bases align to TRBD2. The germline CDR1 and CDR2 sequences are SEHNR and FQNEAQ (reference sequence). J gave up 2 bases and V 3 bases, and 4 bases lay outside the gene matches. The CDR3 is made up of 15 amino acids. CDR3 nucleotides: TGTGCCAGCAGCTTCTTAGCGGGGACCACAGATACGCAGTATTTT. Its protein is CASSFLAGTTDTQYF.

The table lists this clone with a few counts. The chain employs TRBV7-2 and TRBJ2-5, with 7 bases fitting TRBD2. The CDR3 spans 15 residues. CDR1 is SGHTA, CDR2 FQGNSA, per germline. Trimming at V came to 5 bases and at J to 2 bases, leaving 8 bases not matched to a gene. The CDR3: CASSKQLASQETQYF. CDR3 bases: TGTGCCAGCAGCAAACAACTAGCGTCACAAGAGACCCAGTACTTC.

The genes are TRBV10-1 and TRBJ2-3; 9 bases agree with TRBD2. With 8 bases clipped from V and 2 bases from J, the junction kept 11 bases outside the gene matches. Germline CDR1 WNHNN, CDR2 SYGVQD (reference sequence). The CDR3 spans 16 residues. CDR3 amino acids: CASSRGLATPTDTQYF. The CDR3 region has the DNA TGCGCCAGCTCTAGAGGACTAGCGACCCCCACAGATACGCAGTATTTT.

V and J are TRBV27 and TRBJ1-4, with D maybe TRBD1 (6 bases). Germline CDR1 reads MNHEY; CDR2 reads SMNVEV (reference sequence). The V end lost 3 bases, the J end lost 5 bases, and 13 bases lay between the germline ends. There are 15 residues in the CDR3. The CDR3 nucleotides are TGTGCCAGCAGTTTGGGGGCCAGGGCAAATGAAAAACTGTTTTTT. The encoded protein is CASSLGARANEKLFF.

This chain connects TRBV9 to TRBJ2-1; TRBD2 aligns across 8 bases. This CDR3 spans 16 amino acids. CDR1 and CDR2 (germline): SGDLS, YYNGEE. V shed 2 bases, J shed 4 bases, and the junction held 8 bases outside the gene matches. The CDR3 is CASSVGSRGGYNEQFF. DNA for the CDR3: TGTGCCAGCAGCGTTGGCAGCCGGGGGGGATACAATGAGCAGTTCTTC.

This rearrangement joins TRBV7-9 to TRBJ1-5; D possibly corresponds to TRBD1 (5 bases). The CDR3 length is 14 residues. V was pared by 2 bases and J by 7 bases, with 12 bases between. From germline, CDR1 is SEHNR and CDR2 FQNEAQ (reference sequence). Here the CDR3 DNA reads TGTGCCAGCAGCTTACCGGGGGGGAACCAGCCCCAGCATTTT. Its protein product is CASSLPGGNQPQHF.

This clone has only one observation. The rearrangement joins TRBV7-6 to TRBJ1-1, with TRBD1 matching over 7 bases. CDR1 is SGHVS, CDR2 FNYEAQ, per germline. The CDR3 is 19 residues long. V shed 3 bases and J 5 bases; nucleotides not matched to a gene: 21. Here the CDR3 reads CASSFLSTGDLFQRTEAFF. The CDR3 DNA reads as TGTGCCAGCAGCTTTTTGAGCACAGGGGATCTTTTTCAGAGGACTGAAGCTTTCTTT.

This clone was picked up one time. The chain has TRBV5-1 and TRBJ2-4; D gene unclear. Per germline, CDR1 SGHRS and CDR2 YFSETQ. This CDR3 has 15 amino acids. Trimming took off 1 base at V and 6 bases at J, with 14 bases between the two ends. The CDR3 loop is CASSLYSSSLNIQYF. For the CDR3, the DNA is TGCGCCAGCAGCTTGTACAGCTCAAGCCTAAACATTCAGTACTTC. Full variable domain (missing parts from reference TRBV5-1 and TRBJ2-4): KAGVTQTPRYLIKTRGQQVTLSCSPISGHRSVSWYQQTPGQGLQFLFEYFSETQRNKGNFPGRFSGRQFSNSRSEMNVSTLELGDSALYLCASSLYSSSLNIQYFGAGTRLSVL.

The chain has TRBV5-1 and TRBJ2-5; D might be TRBD2 (5 bases). The CDR3 has 13 residues. Germline V gene sequence: CDR1 SGHRS, CDR2 YFSETQ. Trimming pared 3 bases from V and 1 base from J, leaving 7 bases between. The CDR3 spells CASSSGFQETQYF. For the CDR3, the DNA is TGCGCCAGCAGCTCGGGATTCCAAGAGACCCAGTACTTC.